One sample yielded the 18 T cell receptor beta chains listed below, sequenced in a study of regulatory T cells in long-lasting Graves disease. CDR3-region Arm-PCR and iRepertoire HTBI primers produced the TCR beta libraries. MiXCR, applied by TCRdb to the multiplex PCR reads, yields one record per CDR3 protein. This table has approximately 500,000 distinct CDR3 sequences, about 22% appearing once. The time point denotes: persistent/refractory GD, antithyroid drugs over 5 years with positive TRAb. The TCR library was prepared using RNA isolated from PBMCs. The source material was peripheral blood mononuclear cells (PBMCs), sampled when the disease was refractory, from a patient treated with antithyroid drugs. Source of these receptors: a female donor with Graves disease.

The table lists this clonotype with many counts. V usage is TRBV2 and J usage is TRBJ1-1; D not resolved. There are 11 residues in the CDR3. V shed 6 bases and J shed 1 base, with 3 bases lying between them. Germline V gene lookup returns CDR1 SNHLY and CDR2 FYNNEI. The chain's CDR3 is CASRTNTEAFF. CDR3 in DNA: TGTGCCAGCAGGACGAACACTGAAGCTTTCTTT.

This clonotype occurred a few times. The chain is built from TRBV5-6 and TRBJ2-5; no reliable D call. The CDR3 has 13 residues. CDR1 is SGHDT and CDR2 is YYEEEE in the germline V gene. The V gene lost 2 bases and the J gene lost 9 bases, with 14 bases spanning the gap. This CDR3 is CASSFQVKKAQYF. CDR3 sequence (DNA): TGTGCCAGCAGCTTCCAGGTGAAGAAGGCCCAGTACTTC.

This clonotype showed up many times. CDR3: CASSDPPTYEQYF. CDR3 in DNA: TGTGCCAGTAGCGACCCACCCACTTACGAGCAGTACTTC. The rearrangement links TRBV28 to TRBJ2-7; perhaps TRBD2 as D (5 bases). V was cut by 9 bases and J by 4 bases, with 16 bases left in between. Germline CDR1 reads MDHEN; CDR2 reads SYDVKM. The CDR3 consists of 13 residues.

J is TRBJ2-1 and V is TRBV2, with TRBD2 identical over 7 bases. The V and J ends lost 8 bases and 6 bases, in that order; junction bases with no gene match: 7. Germline CDR1 SNHLY, CDR2 FYNNEI. There are 13 residues in the CDR3. The CDR3 DNA follows: TGTGCCAGCCGCGGAGCGGGGCCCAATGAGCAGTTCTTC. Its translation is CASRGAGPNEQFF.

The chain is built from TRBV9 and TRBJ2-1, with D perhaps matching TRBD2 (5 bases). The CDR3 covers 15 residues. The V end lost 0 bases, the J end lost 6 bases, and 13 bases lay between the germline ends. From germline, CDR1 is SGDLS and CDR2 YYNGEE. CDR3 in amino acids: CASSVEDSEANEQFF. The CDR3 bases are TGTGCCAGCAGCGTAGAAGATAGCGAAGCCAATGAGCAGTTCTTC. The variable domain in full, completed from reference TRBV9 and TRBJ2-1, reads DSGVTQTPKHLITATGQRVTLRCSPRSGDLSVYWYQQSLDQGLQFLIQYYNGEERAKGNILERFSAQQFPDLHSELNLSSLELGDSALYFCASSVEDSEANEQFFGPGTRLTVL.

This clonotype was found many times. This chain connects TRBV7-2 to TRBJ1-2; D uncertain. V lost 3 bases and J 6 bases, leaving 14 bases between the germline ends. Germline CDR1 and CDR2: SGHTA and FQGNSA. The CDR3 is made up of 14 amino acids. The CDR3 DNA reads as TGTGCCAGCAGCTTCGGAGCTCGGGGTAATGGCTACACCTTC. Its protein is CASSFGARGNGYTF.

As to this clonotype: An end of the junction differs from the germline gene, which may be a read error. This chain links TRBV7-3 with TRBJ1-1, with 10 bases aligning to TRBD1. The V gene's germline CDR1 is SGHTA and CDR2 FQGTGA. The CDR3 extends over 14 amino acids. The CDR3 loop is CASSRTGGDTETFF. CDR3 DNA: TGTGCCAGCAGCAGGACAGGGGGTGACACTGAAACTTTCTTT.

This clonotype was counted only a few times. J is TRBJ2-7 and V is TRBV7-2; D might be TRBD2 (6 bases). There are 15 residues in the CDR3. V lost 1 base and J lost 0, with 10 bases in between. The germline CDR1 and CDR2 sequences are SGHTA and FQGNSA. The DNA for the CDR3 is TGTGCCAGCAGCTTAGAACGGGGGAGCTCCTACGAGCAGTACTTC. Its translation is CASSLERGSSYEQYF.

The CDR3 spells CASSPARGVVEAFF. Here the CDR3 DNA reads TGTGCCAGCAGCCCCGCTAGGGGGGTGGTTGAAGCTTTCTTT. This rearrangement joins TRBV5-6 to TRBJ1-1; a weak D match, TRBD1 (6 bases). The CDR3 spans 14 residues. Trimming pared 4 bases from V and 7 bases from J, leaving 17 bases between. Looked up from germline, CDR1 is SGHDT and CDR2 is YYEEEE.

The sample holds many counts of this clonotype. The chain recombines TRBV2 with TRBJ1-2; tentatively, D is TRBD1 (6 bases). This CDR3 contains 12 residues. Trimming removed 6 bases at V and 6 bases at J, with 11 bases between. CDR1 SNHLY and CDR2 FYNNEI come from the germline V gene. The CDR3 region is CASSLQGDGYTF. DNA for the CDR3: TGTGCCAGCAGCCTACAGGGCGATGGCTACACCTTC.

The CDR3 sequence is CARPNWTVSYEQYF. The CDR3 bases are TGTGCCAGGCCAAACTGGACAGTATCCTACGAGCAGTACTTC. This chain links TRBV6-1 with TRBJ2-7, with a weak D call TRBD1 (6 bases). V was pared by 9 bases and J by 1 base, with 16 bases between. The CDR3 loop spans 14 amino acids. Germline V lookup: CDR1 MNHNS, CDR2 SASEGT.

As to this clonotype: Mismatch with germline at one junction end may stem from a read error. V and J are TRBV28 and TRBJ2-7; D is perhaps TRBD2 (10 bases). Germline V gene lookup returns CDR1 MDHEN and CDR2 SYDVKM. There are 15 residues in the CDR3. DNA for the CDR3: TGTGCCCGCAGCGGGGGGGACAGGGTAACTTACGAGCAGTACTTC. It specifies CARSGGDRVTYEQYF.

Note on this clonotype: At one boundary the junction diverges from the germline segment, which might be a read error. This chain connects TRBV7-2 to TRBJ2-5; 9 bases map to TRBD2. CDR1 and CDR2 (germline): SGHTA, FQGNSA. This CDR3 region has 16 residues. CDR3 nucleotide sequence: TGTGCCAGCAGCTTCGACCCTAGCGGGACGCAAGAGGCCCAGTACTTC. It is translated as CASSFDPSGTQEAQYF.

Ten or more counts support this clonotype. This chain joins TRBV25-1 and TRBJ1-4; 8 positions match TRBD1. The CDR3 extends over 19 amino acids. Looked up from germline, CDR1 is MGHDK and CDR2 is SYGVNS. J was trimmed by 1 base and V by 3 bases; bases with no gene match: 13. The CDR3 nucleotides read TGTGCCAGCAGTGATACGGACAGGGCGGTTTTTGGAACTAATGAAAAACTGTTTTTT. It is translated as CASSDTDRAVFGTNEKLFF.

This clonotype was recorded a few times. Since a much larger clone is just one base distant, this may be a read error. The V gene is TRBV28, the J gene TRBJ1-2; 7 nucleotides line up with TRBD1. J lost 7 bases, V lost 2 bases, and 10 bases had no gene match. This CDR3 is 15 amino acids long. Germline CDR1 is MDHEN and CDR2 is SYDVKM. CDR3 protein: CASSLESGGRGGYTF. The CDR3 DNA reads TGTGCCAGCAGTTTAGAGTCAGGGGGGCGTGGTGGCTACACCTTC.

This clonotype was observed at least ten times. The gene calls are TRBV7-9 and TRBJ1-1; TRBD1 agrees at 8 bases. The CDR3 covers 14 residues. The J segment lost 4 bases and the V segment lost 4 bases, leaving 5 bases of the junction unmatched. Germline V gene data show CDR1 as SEHNR and CDR2 as FQNEAQ (reference sequence). The CDR3 DNA follows: TGTGCCAGCAGCTCGACAGGGGTTGGCACTGAAGCTTTCTTT. Translated, it gives CASSSTGVGTEAFF.

On this clonotype: A read error may be the cause here, since a much bigger clone is one base away. This CDR3 fails to terminate in the conserved phenylalanine or tryptophan, so it likely reflects a read error. This rearrangement joins TRBV24-1 to TRBJ1-6; 7 bases fit TRBD1. Unmatched junction bases numbered 4, after V lost 5 bases and J lost 13 bases. CDR1 KGHDR and CDR2 SFDVKD come from the germline V gene. This CDR3 contains 12 residues. CDR3 DNA: TGTGCCACCAGTGCCTCGACAGGGCCCCTCCACCTT. As protein: CATSASTGPLHL.

This clonotype was counted ten times or more. The chain joins TRBV12-3 or TRBV12-4 to TRBJ2-7, with D unclear. There are 12 residues in the CDR3. V was clipped by 5 bases and J by 4 bases, with 9 bases between them. This chain's CDR3 is CASSRHKYEQYF. DNA for the CDR3: TGTGCCAGCAGTCGACACAAGTACGAGCAGTACTTC.